This T cell receptor (beta chain) comes out of a study of CD8 T cells in Susac syndrome. With 4 bases removed from V and 0 bases from J, the gap between germline ends came to 4 bases. This CDR3 region has 14 residues. Random hexamers were used to reverse transcribe the RNA input (about 0.5 to 1 ug). TCRdb independently ran MiXCR on the immunoSEQ multiplex PCR reads; one entry per CDR3 protein. Here the sample spans about 250,000 distinct CDR3 sequences, about 93% being singletons. Blood CD8+ and CD4+ T cells underwent high-throughput TCR beta sequencing. The sample consisted of CD4+ T cells from PBMCs. The chain joins TRBV12-3 or TRBV12-4 to TRBJ1-6; D not resolved. The origin of this receptor is a human donor with multiple sclerosis. The CDR3, as DNA: TGTGCCAGCAGTTGGGGCTCCTATAATTCACCCCTCCACTTT. It is translated as CASSWGSYNSPLHF.